This T cell receptor beta chain was sequenced in a study of blood T cell repertoires in COVID-19. Study context: Italy, Spain and the United States were the sources of the convalescent and acute COVID-19 samples. Sources were T cells, B-cell-depleted T cells, or PBMCs; the material itself was cDNA or gDNA.

In the authors' workflow: Amplification from reference gene primers served as the basis for estimated nucleated cell counts. The protocol was immunoSEQ multiplex PCR, while the TCRdb copy is restricted to in-frame clones and leaves out a portion. The DNA was the basis for D and trimming; V, J and clone size are from that table. The sample lists 95,000 to 110,000 clones, more than 85% seen once, with approximately 5.5% in the top ten. The germline V and J ends were trimmed by 6 bases and 4 bases, with 7 bases remaining between them. The CDR3 is 11 residues long. The germline CDR1 and CDR2 sequences are MDHEN and SYDVKM.

The sequence came from a human donor in a cohort sampled during active COVID-19. The sample taken for sequencing was peripheral blood. The rearrangement uses TRBV28 and TRBJ2-7; tentative D call: TRBD1 (5 bases). The CDR3 is CASSRVYEQYF. As DNA, the CDR3 is TGTGCCAGCAGCAGGGTATACGAGCAGTACTTC.